This T cell receptor (beta chain) was captured in a study of blood T cell repertoires in COVID-19. Per the authors' pipeline: Amplified reference gene primers provided the basis for estimating nucleated cell counts. Clones were sequenced by immunoSEQ multiplex PCR, and TCRdb holds only the in-frame ones, with some missing. V and J calls and clone size are those listed in that table; D and trimming were worked out from the DNA. The sample has a few hundred thousand clones, roughly 90% seen once. Germline CDR1 reads MDHEN; CDR2 reads SYDVKM. The CDR3 loop spans 17 amino acids. The V gene lost 5 bases and the J gene lost 5 bases, with 22 bases spanning the gap.

Sequenced sample: peripheral blood. The receptor's source is a man aged 35 to 55 with acute or convalescent COVID-19. The V and J genes are TRBV28 and TRBJ1-5; weak D call: TRBD1 (6 bases). As DNA, the CDR3 is TGTGCCAGCAGTGATGGGGGCCACGCAATAGGGGATCAGCCCCAGCATTTT. Its translation: CASSDGGHAIGDQPQHF.